The entry below describes one T cell receptor beta chain. Its antigen is currently unknown. Clones were sequenced by immunoSEQ multiplex PCR, and TCRdb holds only the in-frame ones, with some missing. The sample consists of around 100,000 clones, about nine tenths of them appearing once. These data belong to a study of CD4+ T cells in melanoma. Points from the study as a whole: CD8+ T cell, macrophage and B cell function reportedly correlated with neoantigen-specific CD4+ T cells. Neoantigen-specific CD4+ T cells in melanoma reportedly had diverse differentiation states.

The length of the CDR3 is 18 residues. Germline V gene sequence: CDR1 SGHRS, CDR2 YFSETQ. The junction had 12 bases not matched to a gene; V was cut back by 4 bases and J by 1 base. The sequenced sample was peripheral blood. The rearrangement links TRBV5-1 to TRBJ2-5; the match to TRBD2 covers 11 bases. The clonotype comes from a human donor with melanoma. Here the CDR3 DNA reads TGCGCCAGCAGCCCGACGCCTGTTACTAGCGGGGGCCAAGAGACCCAGTACTTC. Translation gives CASSPTPVTSGGQETQYF.